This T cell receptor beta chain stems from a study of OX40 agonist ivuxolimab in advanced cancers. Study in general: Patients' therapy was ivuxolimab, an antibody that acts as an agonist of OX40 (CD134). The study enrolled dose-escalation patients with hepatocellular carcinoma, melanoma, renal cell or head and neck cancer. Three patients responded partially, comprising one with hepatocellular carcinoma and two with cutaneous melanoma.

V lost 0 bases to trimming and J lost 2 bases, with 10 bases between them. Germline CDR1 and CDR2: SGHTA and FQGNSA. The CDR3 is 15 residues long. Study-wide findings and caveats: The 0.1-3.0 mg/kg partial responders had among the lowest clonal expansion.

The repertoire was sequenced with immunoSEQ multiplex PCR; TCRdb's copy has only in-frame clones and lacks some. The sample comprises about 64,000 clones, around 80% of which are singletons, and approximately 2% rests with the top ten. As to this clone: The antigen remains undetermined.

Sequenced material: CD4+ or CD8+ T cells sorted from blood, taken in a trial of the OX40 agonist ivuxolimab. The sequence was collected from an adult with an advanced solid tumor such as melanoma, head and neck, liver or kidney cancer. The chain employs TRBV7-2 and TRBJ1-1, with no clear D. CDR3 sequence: CASSLALASNTEAFF. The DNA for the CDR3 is TGTGCCAGCAGCTTAGCGTTGGCAAGCAACACTGAAGCTTTCTTT.